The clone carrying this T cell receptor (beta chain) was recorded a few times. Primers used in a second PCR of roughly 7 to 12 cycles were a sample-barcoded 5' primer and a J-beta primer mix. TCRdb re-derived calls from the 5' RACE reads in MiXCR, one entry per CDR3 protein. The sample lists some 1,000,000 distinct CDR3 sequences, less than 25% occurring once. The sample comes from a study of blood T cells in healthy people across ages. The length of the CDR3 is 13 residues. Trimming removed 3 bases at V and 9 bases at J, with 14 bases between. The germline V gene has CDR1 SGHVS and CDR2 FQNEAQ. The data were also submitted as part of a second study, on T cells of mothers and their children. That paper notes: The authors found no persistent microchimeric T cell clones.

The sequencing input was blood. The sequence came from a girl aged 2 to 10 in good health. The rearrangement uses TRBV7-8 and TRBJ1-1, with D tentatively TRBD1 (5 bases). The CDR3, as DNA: TGTGCCAGCAGCTTTGCGACAGAAATTAAAGCTTTCTTT. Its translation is CASSFATEIKAFF.